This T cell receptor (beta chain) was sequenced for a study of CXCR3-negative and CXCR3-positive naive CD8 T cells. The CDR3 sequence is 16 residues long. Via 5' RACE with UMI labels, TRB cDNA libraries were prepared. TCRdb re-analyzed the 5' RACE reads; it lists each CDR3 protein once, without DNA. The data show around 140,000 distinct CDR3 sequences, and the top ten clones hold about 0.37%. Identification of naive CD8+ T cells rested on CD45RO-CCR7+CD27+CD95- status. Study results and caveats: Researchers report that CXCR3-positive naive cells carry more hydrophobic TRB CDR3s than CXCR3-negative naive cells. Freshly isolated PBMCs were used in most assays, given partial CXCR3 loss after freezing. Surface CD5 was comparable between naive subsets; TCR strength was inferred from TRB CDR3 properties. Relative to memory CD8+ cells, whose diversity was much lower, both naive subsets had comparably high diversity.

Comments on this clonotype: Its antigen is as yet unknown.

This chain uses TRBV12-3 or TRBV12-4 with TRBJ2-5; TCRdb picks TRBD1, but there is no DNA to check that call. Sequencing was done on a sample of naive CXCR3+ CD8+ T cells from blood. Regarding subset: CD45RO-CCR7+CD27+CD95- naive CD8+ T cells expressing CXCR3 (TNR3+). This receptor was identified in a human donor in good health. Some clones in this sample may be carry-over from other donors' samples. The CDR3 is CASSFTPQGARETQYF.